A selection of T cell receptor beta chains follows, all from one sample in a study of cytomegalovirus exposure and HLA in healthy donors. Sequencing was performed with immunoSEQ multiplex PCR; in TCRdb, only in-frame clones are kept and a portion is missing. The sample lists 110,000 to 150,000 clones, roughly 80% occurring once. Sequencing was done on a sample of PBMCs. These receptors originate from a female donor in good health and CMV-seronegative. The CDR3 runs from the conserved cysteine through the conserved F or W. The D gene is left open where the match is weak. Rows may omit the clone size; those that give it use once, few, many or a size class.

j_call | d_call | clone_size | v_call | cdr3_nt | cdr3_aa
TRBJ1-6 | . | . | TRBV7-3 | TGTGCCAGCAGCTTGAGGACTAACTATAATTCACCCCTCCACTTT | CASSLRTNYNSPLHF
TRBJ2-7 | . | . | TRBV29-1 | TGCAGCGTGGGGCCATCCGGGAGCTACGAGCAGTACTTC | CSVGPSGSYEQYF
TRBJ1-1 | TRBD1 | . | TRBV7-9 | TGTGCCAGCAGCTCACCGGGACAGGGAAAAACTGAAGCTTTCTTT | CASSSPGQGKTEAFF
TRBJ1-6 | . | . | TRBV6-5 | TGTGCCAGCAGACCCAACGTTATCGGGAATTCACCCCTCCACTTT | CASRPNVIGNSPLHF
TRBJ2-7 | TRBD1 | . | TRBV5-1 | TGCGCCAGCAGCCTGTCACGGGACAGGTGGTACGAGCAGTACTTC | CASSLSRDRWYEQYF
TRBJ2-3 | . | . | TRBV30 | TGTGCCTGGGACAGCAGCGGCACAGATACGCAGTATTTT | CAWDSSGTDTQYF
TRBJ2-1 | TRBD1 | . | TRBV5-4 | TGTGCCAGCAGCTTGCCACGACAACAGGGGATCCACTCCTACAATGAGCAGTTCTTC | CASSLPRQQGIHSYNEQFF
TRBJ1-2 | TRBD1 | . | TRBV15 | TGTGCCACCCACAGGGGCCAGGGAAATGTGGGGGGCTACACCTTC | CATHRGQGNVGGYTF
TRBJ2-2 | . | . | TRBV10-1 | TGCGCCAGCAGTTCGGACAGTAACACCGGGGAGCTGTTTTTT | CASSSDSNTGELFF
TRBJ1-1 | . | . | TRBV5-1 | TGCGCCAGCAGCTTGGGACAGACGACCGCTGAAGCTTTCTTT | CASSLGQTTAEAFF
TRBJ1-2 | . | . | TRBV7-9 | TGTGCCAGCAGCTTAGTGCCAGATTATGGCTACACCTTC | CASSLVPDYGYTF
TRBJ2-2 | . | . | TRBV19 | TGTGCCAGTAGTATCTACAGGGCCGACACCGGGGAGCTGTTTTTT | CASSIYRADTGELFF
TRBJ1-1 | . | . | TRBV11-2 | TGTGCCAGCAGCTTATTTGGGAGGGAAGCTTTCTTT | CASSLFGREAFF
TRBJ1-1 | . | many | TRBV27 | TGTGCCAGCAGTGGGCAGGAGAACACTGAAGCTTTCTTT | CASSGQENTEAFF
TRBJ2-3 | . | . | TRBV7-9 | TGTGCCAGCAGCTTAGAGGGGGTCCGTACAGATACGCAGTATTTT | CASSLEGVRTDTQYF
TRBJ2-1 | TRBD2 | . | TRBV10-2 | TGCGCCAGCATTGGCCGGGCTAGCGGAAAACCCTTAATCTACAATGAGCAGTTCTTC | CASIGRASGKPLIYNEQFF
TRBJ1-1 | . | . | TRBV19 | TGTGCCGCACAGGTGAACACTGAAGCTTTCTTT | CAAQVNTEAFF
TRBJ2-1 | TRBD2 | . | TRBV13 | TGTGCCAGCAGCCACAGGCGGGGGGCCTACAATGAGCAGTTCTTC | CASSHRRGAYNEQFF
TRBJ2-3 | TRBD2 | . | TRBV5-3 | TGTGCCAGAAGCCCCAGACTAGCGGGCGCCCCAGGGACAGATACGCAGTATTTT | CARSPRLAGAPGTDTQYF
TRBJ1-2 | TRBD1 | . | TRBV13 | TGTGCCAGCAGCTACCGGCAGGGGGCGCGCCTCGCCGGGTATGGCTACACCTTC | CASSYRQGARLAGYGYTF
TRBJ1-1 | . | few | TRBV6-1 | TGTGCCAGCAGCCACGTGAGCGGGGACACTGAAGCTTTCTTT | CASSHVSGDTEAFF
TRBJ2-7 | TRBD1 | few | TRBV10-2 | TGCGCCAGCGGACAGGCCTACGAGCAGTACTTC | CASGQAYEQYF
TRBJ1-5 | . | . | TRBV19 | TGTGCCAGTAAACAAAACGTAGGGGGAATGCCCCAGCATTTT | CASKQNVGGMPQHF
TRBJ1-3 | . | . | TRBV15 | TGTGCCACCAGCAGAGGAGGAACTGGAAACACCATATATTTT | CATSRGGTGNTIYF
TRBJ2-7 | . | . | TRBV2 | TGTGCCAGCTTCAGGGATCACACCTACGAGCAGTACTTC | CASFRDHTYEQYF
TRBJ2-4 | . | . | TRBV15 | TGTGCCACCGCCAGCGCCCGTGGATGGAACATTCAGTACTTC | CATASARGWNIQYF
TRBJ2-7 | TRBD1 | few | TRBV6-6 | TGTGCCAGCAGTACCCGGGACAGGGGCCGCGAGCAGTACTTC | CASSTRDRGREQYF